The source of this T cell receptor beta chain is a study of response to subunit inactivated influenza vaccine. In this sample, this clonotype turned up a few times. Its antigen is not known. The CDR3 runs 15 residues. V was clipped by 4 bases and J by 5 bases, with 17 bases between them. Germline V lookup: CDR1 MNHEY, CDR2 SMNVEV (reference sequence). MiXCR, run by TCRdb on the RT-PCR reads, gives a single entry per CDR3 protein. This sample has around 480,000 distinct CDR3 sequences, with 10% to 11% found just once. Study-wide points: Authors suggested that a seasonal influenza vaccination recruits few new T cells each time.

Sequencing used PBMCs from blood, obtained about 40 days after vaccination. The chain links TRBV27 to TRBJ1-1; possible D gene TRBD1, 6 bases. The sequence came from a man in his fifties or sixties who received an inactivated influenza vaccine. The CDR3 bases are TGTGCCAGCAGTTCTTCTACACCTAGGGGGACTGAAGCTTTCTTT. Translating it yields CASSSSTPRGTEAFF.